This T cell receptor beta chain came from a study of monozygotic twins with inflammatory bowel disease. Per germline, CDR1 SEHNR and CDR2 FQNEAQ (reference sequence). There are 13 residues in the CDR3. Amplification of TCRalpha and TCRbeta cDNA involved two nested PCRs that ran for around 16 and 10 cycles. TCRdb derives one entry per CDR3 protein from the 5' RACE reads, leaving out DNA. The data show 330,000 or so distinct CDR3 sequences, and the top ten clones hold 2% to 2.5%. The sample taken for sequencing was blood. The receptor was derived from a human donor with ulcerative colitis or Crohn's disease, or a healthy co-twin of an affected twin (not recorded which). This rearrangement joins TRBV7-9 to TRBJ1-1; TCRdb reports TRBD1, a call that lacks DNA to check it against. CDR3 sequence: CASNRGRDTEAFF.